The 32 T cell receptor beta chains given below trace back to one sample, sequenced in a study of OX40 agonist ivuxolimab in advanced cancers. Libraries were prepared by immunoSEQ multiplex PCR; TCRdb keeps only in-frame clonotypes and omits some of them. This sample has about 100,000 clones, with about 90% found just once. Sequencing used CD4+ or CD8+ T cells sorted from blood, obtained in a trial of the OX40 agonist ivuxolimab. These receptors all come from an adult with an advanced solid tumor such as melanoma, head and neck, liver or kidney cancer.

The chain employs TRBV11-2 and TRBJ2-5; the match to TRBD2 covers 11 bases. J was trimmed by 4 bases and V by 1 base; bases with no gene match: 11. The CDR3 has 18 residues. Per germline, CDR1 SGHAT and CDR2 FQNNGV. This chain's CDR3 is CASSLVASGRFRAETQYF. CDR3 nucleotides: TGTGCCAGCAGCTTAGTGGCTAGCGGGAGGTTTCGGGCAGAGACCCAGTACTTC.

The J gene is TRBJ2-3, the V gene TRBV5-1; 11 bases match TRBD2. V was pared by 4 bases and J by 4 bases, with 17 bases of the junction left unmatched. There are 19 residues in the CDR3. The V gene's germline CDR1 is SGHRS and CDR2 YFSETQ. The CDR3 DNA sequence: TGCGCCAGCAGCCCCAGAAGGTGGCTAGCGGGAGGATATGCAGATACGCAGTATTTT. It translates to CASSPRRWLAGGYADTQYF. Full variable domain (missing parts from reference TRBV5-1 and TRBJ2-3): KAGVTQTPRYLIKTRGQQVTLSCSPISGHRSVSWYQQTPGQGLQFLFEYFSETQRNKGNFPGRFSGRQFSNSRSEMNVSTLELGDSALYLCASSPRRWLAGGYADTQYFGPGTRLTVL.

The DNA of the CDR3 is TGTGCCAGCTCACCTACCTTAGCGGGCGATAACAATGAGCAGTTCTTC. Amino acids: CASSPTLAGDNNEQFF. The chain links TRBV18 to TRBJ2-1, with 7 positions matching TRBD2. This CDR3 has 16 residues. Per germline, CDR1 KGHSH and CDR2 LQKENI. Trimming took 3 bases from V and 5 from J; bases not matched to a gene: 10.

The chain couples TRBV29-1 to TRBJ2-7; TRBD1 matches at 9 bases. V gave up 5 bases and J gave up 2 bases; unmatched junction bases: 4. The CDR3 is made up of 13 amino acids. In germline, CDR1 is SQVTM, CDR2 ANQGSEA. In DNA form, the CDR3 reads TGCAGCGTTCGACAGGGGGACCCCTACGAGCAGTACTTC. Its protein product is CSVRQGDPYEQYF.

The chain combines TRBV29-1 with TRBJ2-1; 11 positions match TRBD2. This CDR3 contains 15 residues. Germline V gives CDR1 SQVTM, CDR2 ANQGSEA. With V trimmed by 1 base and J by 9 bases, 8 bases remained unmatched. The CDR3 is CSVEAASGRMGEQFF. As DNA, the CDR3 is TGCAGCGTTGAAGCGGCTAGCGGGAGGATGGGTGAGCAGTTCTTC.

This clone was detected a few times. The chain couples TRBV5-6 to TRBJ1-4, with 7 bases aligning to TRBD1. V shed 9 bases and J 4 bases; nucleotides not matched to a gene: 6. This CDR3 contains 13 residues. Germline CDR1 and CDR2: SGHDT and YYEEEE. CDR3 DNA sequence: TGTGCCACCAAGGACAGGCGTAATGAAAAACTGTTTTTT. Its translation is CATKDRRNEKLFF.

The chain links TRBV6-5 to TRBJ2-7, with a tentative D call TRBD1 (5 bases). Trimming took 4 bases from V and 5 from J, leaving 15 bases between them. CDR3 length equals 14 residues. Germline V CDR1 and CDR2: MNHEY, SVGAGI. The CDR3 nucleotides are TGTGCCAGCAGTTCCGCAGGGAAGAGGAACGAGCAGTACTTC. This codes for CASSSAGKRNEQYF.

The chain employs TRBV14 and TRBJ2-7; the match to TRBD2 covers 13 bases. In germline, CDR1 is SGHDN, CDR2 FVKESK. This CDR3 is built from 21 residues. V gave up 3 bases and J gave up 4 bases; unmatched junction bases: 21. The CDR3 protein is CASSQKAGWAGLAGAWYEQYF. CDR3 sequence (DNA): TGTGCCAGCAGCCAGAAGGCAGGGTGGGCCGGACTAGCGGGAGCATGGTACGAGCAGTACTTC.

The chain uses TRBV6-1 and TRBJ1-6; D may be TRBD1 (6 bases). The CDR3 extends over 15 amino acids. The V end was cut by 1 base, the J end by 7 bases, with 11 bases between. Germline lookup yields CDR1 MNHNS and CDR2 SASEGT. CDR3: CASSEDRASNSPLHF. The CDR3 DNA reads TGTGCCAGCAGTGAAGACAGGGCGAGCAATTCACCCCTCCACTTT.

V and J are TRBV25-1 and TRBJ1-2, with no clear D. Germline CDR1 MGHDK, CDR2 SYGVNS. V dropped 4 bases and J dropped 8 bases, with 14 bases sitting between them. This CDR3 is built from 13 residues. The CDR3 spells CASSVQGTLGYTF. The CDR3 DNA follows: TGTGCCAGCAGTGTTCAAGGCACACTAGGCTACACCTTC.

The rearrangement joins TRBV7-3 to TRBJ2-5; the match to TRBD1 covers 10 bases. The J call is uncertain, as TRBJ2-7 better fits the DNA end. Germline values: CDR1 SGHTA, CDR2 FQGTGA. The CDR3 consists of 13 residues. CDR3 nucleotides: TGTGCCAGCAGCTCGGACAGGGGGTACGAGCAGTACTTC. Protein: CASSSDRGYEQYF.

J is TRBJ1-1 and V is TRBV7-9; no definite D call. CDR1 is SEHNR, CDR2 FQNEAQ, per germline (reference sequence). V was trimmed by 0 bases and J by 0 bases, leaving 5 bases between them. There are 14 residues in the CDR3. In nucleotides, the CDR3 is TGTGCCAGCAGCTTAGCAGGTATGAACACTGAAGCTTTCTTT. Its protein product is CASSLAGMNTEAFF.

The CDR3 sequence is CASSQSRSSYNEQFF. The CDR3 nucleotides read TGTGCCAGCAGCCAATCCCGGAGCTCCTACAATGAGCAGTTCTTC. The chain recombines TRBV4-2 with TRBJ2-1; D is unclear. The CDR3 extends over 15 amino acids. Germline-derived CDR1 and CDR2 are LGHNA and YNFKEQ. Trimming took 2 bases from V and 0 from J, leaving 8 bases between them.

In this sample, this clone turned up once. The gene calls are TRBV7-9 and TRBJ2-1; 11 nucleotides agree with TRBD2. From germline, CDR1 is SEHNR and CDR2 FQNEAQ (reference sequence). This CDR3 has 14 amino acids. V dropped 0 bases and J dropped 10; count of bases not matched to a gene: 2. The CDR3 protein is CASSLATSGNEQFF. CDR3 coding DNA: TGTGCCAGCAGCTTAGCGACTAGCGGGAACGAGCAGTTCTTC.

A few counts support this clone. The chain combines TRBV7-9 with TRBJ2-3; TRBD2 is a possible D gene (5 bases). V was clipped by 5 bases and J by 6 bases, with 12 bases between them. CDR3 length: 13 amino acids. CDR1 and CDR2 from the germline V gene are SEHNR and FQNEAQ (reference sequence). The DNA of the CDR3 is TGTGCCAGCAGCCCACGGACTGCTGATACGCAGTATTTT. Translated, it gives CASSPRTADTQYF.

The count of this clone is one. At one boundary the junction diverges from the germline segment, which might be a read error. V is TRBV6-5 and J is TRBJ2-7, with D hard to call. CDR3 size: 15 residues. The germline V gene encodes CDR1 MNHEY and CDR2 SVGAGI. CDR3 protein: CATSSRPGQTYEQYF. The CDR3 bases are TGTGCCACCAGTTCCCGCCCCGGTCAGACCTACGAGCAGTACTTC.

The rearrangement links TRBV11-3 to TRBJ2-7; weak D call: TRBD1 (6 bases). Trimming shortened V by 5 bases and J by 12 bases, and 17 bases separated the two germline ends. Germline V gene lookup returns CDR1 SGHNT and CDR2 YENEEA. The length of the CDR3 is 12 residues. CDR3 nucleotides: TGTGCCAGCAGCCTCAGGGGTTTTGAATCGTACTTC. Translating gives CASSLRGFESYF.

The chain couples TRBV7-9 to TRBJ2-1, with D tentatively TRBD2 (6 bases). Between the trimmed V and J ends, which lost 5 bases and 0 bases, there was a span of 11 bases. The CDR3 covers 15 residues. Germline V gene data show CDR1 as SEHNR and CDR2 as FQNEAQ (reference sequence). Here the CDR3 DNA reads TGTGCCAGCAGCCCCTACGGGAGCTCCTACAATGAGCAGTTCTTC. Translating it yields CASSPYGSSYNEQFF.

This sequence joins TRBV30 and TRBJ2-1; D may be TRBD2 (5 bases). Germline CDR1 is GTSNPN and CDR2 is SVGIG (reference sequence). V was cut by 2 bases and J by 6 bases, with 14 bases left in between. The CDR3 runs 14 residues. In DNA, the CDR3 is TGTGCCTGGAGTTTACTAGAGCCCCTCAATGAGCAGTTCTTC. It is translated as CAWSLLEPLNEQFF. Looking up the rest from reference TRBV30 and TRBJ2-1 gives the full variable domain: SQTIHQWPATLVQPVGSPLSLECTVEGTSNPNLYWYRQAAGRGLQLLFYSVGIGQISSEVPQNLSASRPQDRQFILSSKKLLLSDSGFYLCAWSLLEPLNEQFFGPGTRLTVL.

The gene calls are TRBV9 and TRBJ2-5; 8 nucleotides align to TRBD2. Germline V lookup: CDR1 SGDLS, CDR2 YYNGEE. J gave up 1 base and V 1 base, and 3 bases lay outside the gene matches. The CDR3 extends over 15 amino acids. This chain's CDR3 is CASSVFAGGQETQYF. DNA for the CDR3: TGTGCCAGCAGCGTATTTGCGGGAGGCCAAGAGACCCAGTACTTC.

CDR3 DNA: TGTGCCAGCAGTGAACGGAGATCTGGAAACACCATATATTTT. Its translation is CASSERRSGNTIYF. This chain links TRBV25-1 with TRBJ1-3; D is undetermined. The CDR3 is 14 amino acids. V lost 2 bases and J lost 1, with 6 bases in between. Germline CDR1 reads MGHDK; CDR2 reads SYGVNS.

The chain has TRBV7-6 and TRBJ2-7; D uncertain. CDR1 is SGHVS, CDR2 FNYEAQ, per germline. The CDR3 totals 15 residues. V shed 1 base and J shed 0 bases, with 10 bases lying between them. Here the CDR3 DNA reads TGTGCCAGCAGCTTAGACGACGGTCTCTCCTACGAGCAGTACTTC. Translation: CASSLDDGLSYEQYF.

The rearrangement uses TRBV11-2 and TRBJ1-1; 7 bases map to TRBD1. V dropped 2 bases and J dropped 5; count of bases not matched to a gene: 5. Germline loops: CDR1 SGHAT, CDR2 FQNNGV. The CDR3 totals 14 residues. The DNA of the CDR3 is TGTGCCAGCAGCTTACGCCAGGGGGAAACTGAAGCTTTCTTT. Protein: CASSLRQGETEAFF. The complete variable domain, with remaining parts taken from reference TRBV11-2 and TRBJ1-1, reads EAGVAQSPRYKIIEKRQSVAFWCNPISGHATLYWYQQILGQGPKLLIQFQNNGVVDDSQLPKDRFSAERLKGVDSTLKIQPAKLEDSAVYLCASSLRQGETEAFFGQGTRLTVV.

The chain links TRBV5-6 to TRBJ1-1; 7 nucleotides agree with TRBD1. Trimming removed 4 bases from V and 1 base from J; junction bases left unmatched: 7. This CDR3 has 15 amino acids. Germline V gives CDR1 SGHDT, CDR2 YYEEEE. This CDR3 is CASSLFRTGNTEAFF. For the CDR3, the DNA is TGTGCCAGCAGCCTTTTCCGGACAGGGAACACTGAAGCTTTCTTT.

DNA for the CDR3: TGTGCCAGCTCATACCAAGCCGGCCTGGCGCAGTATTTT. Its protein is CASSYQAGLAQYF. This rearrangement joins TRBV18 to TRBJ2-3; D call uncertain. Germline lookup yields CDR1 KGHSH and CDR2 LQKENI. There are 13 residues in the CDR3. The V end was cut by 5 bases, the J end by 10 bases, with 16 bases between.

The chain links TRBV10-1 to TRBJ1-5; the match to TRBD1 covers 9 bases. V lost 6 bases and J lost 0; bases outside the gene matches: 6. This CDR3 has 16 amino acids. Germline V gives CDR1 WNHNN, CDR2 SYGVQD (reference sequence). CDR3 sequence (DNA): TGCGCCAGCAGGGCGGGACAGGGCAATAGCAATCAGCCCCAGCATTTT. Translating it yields CASRAGQGNSNQPQHF.

This sequence joins TRBV19 and TRBJ2-1; weak D call: TRBD1 (5 bases). Trimming left V 3 bases short and J 7 bases short, with 16 bases between. Per germline, CDR1 LNHDA and CDR2 SQIVND (reference sequence). The CDR3 covers 15 residues. CDR3 region: CASSIGRQGINEQFF. The CDR3 DNA follows: TGTGCCAGTAGTATTGGTAGGCAGGGTATAAATGAGCAGTTCTTC.

The chain uses TRBV7-8 and TRBJ2-7, with D perhaps matching TRBD1 or TRBD2 (7 bases each). The CDR3 has 15 amino acids. Looked up from germline, CDR1 is SGHVS and CDR2 is FQNEAQ. Trimming left V 6 bases short and J 6 bases short, with 21 bases between. DNA for the CDR3: TGTGCCAGCAGACTTCGGGGAGGGGGCGCGGGCGAGCAGTACTTC. It encodes CASRLRGGGAGEQYF. The entire variable domain, with the rest obtained from reference TRBV7-8 and TRBJ2-7, is as follows: GAGVSQSPRYKVAKRGQDVALRCDPISGHVSLFWYQQALGQGPEFLTYFQNEAQLDKSGLPSDRFFAERPEGSVSTLKIQRTQQEDSAVYLCASRLRGGGAGEQYFGPGTRLTVT.

The rearrangement uses TRBV18 and TRBJ2-5; 8 positions match TRBD1. Germline V gene lookup returns CDR1 KGHSH and CDR2 LQKENI. There are 14 residues in the CDR3. V shed 3 bases and J 4 bases; nucleotides not matched to a gene: 4. The CDR3 here is CASSPLGQGETQYF. The CDR3 nucleotides read TGTGCCAGCTCACCGCTTGGACAGGGAGAGACCCAGTACTTC.

The chain joins TRBV11-2 to TRBJ1-1; TRBD1 is a possible D gene (6 bases). Germline CDR1 and CDR2: SGHAT and FQNNGV. This CDR3 comprises 13 residues. Trimming took 3 bases from V and 5 from J, leaving 10 bases between them. CDR3 residues: CASSLGAGTEAFF. The CDR3 nucleotides read TGTGCCAGCAGCTTGGGGGCAGGGACTGAAGCTTTCTTT.

The V call is TRBV4-3, the J call TRBJ2-1; 9 nucleotides align to TRBD2. CDR1 and CDR2 (germline): LGHNA, YSLEER. The CDR3 is made up of 17 amino acids. The ends lost 1 base at V and 6 bases at J; junction bases unmatched: 10. The CDR3 loop reads CASSQGYVAGGGNEQFF. DNA of the CDR3: TGCGCCAGCAGCCAAGGTTATGTGGCGGGAGGGGGCAATGAGCAGTTCTTC.

V usage is TRBV27 and J usage is TRBJ2-7; tentative D call: TRBD2 (6 bases). The V gene's germline CDR1 is MNHEY and CDR2 SMNVEV (reference sequence). V was cut by 5 bases and J by 9 bases, with 14 bases left in between. CDR3 size: 12 residues. DNA for the CDR3: TGTGCCAGCAGTCAACAGTACGGGGGGCAGTACTTC. Translating gives CASSQQYGGQYF.